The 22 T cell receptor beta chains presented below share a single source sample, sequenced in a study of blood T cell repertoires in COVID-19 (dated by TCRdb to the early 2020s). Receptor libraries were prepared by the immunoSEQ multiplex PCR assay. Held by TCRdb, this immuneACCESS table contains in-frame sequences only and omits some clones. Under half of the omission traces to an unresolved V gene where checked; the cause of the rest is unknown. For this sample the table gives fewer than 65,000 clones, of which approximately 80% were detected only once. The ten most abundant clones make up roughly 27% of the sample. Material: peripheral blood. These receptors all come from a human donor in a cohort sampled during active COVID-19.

CDR3 in amino acids: CASSSTLRGGNEQFF. The CDR3 DNA reads TGTGCCAGCAGCTCGACCCTTAGAGGAGGTAATGAGCAGTTCTTC. V and J are TRBV11-3 and TRBJ2-1, with D perhaps matching TRBD2 (5 bases). V was cut by 4 bases and J by 7 bases, with 17 bases left in between. The CDR3 loop spans 15 amino acids. The germline V gene has CDR1 SGHNT and CDR2 YENEEA.

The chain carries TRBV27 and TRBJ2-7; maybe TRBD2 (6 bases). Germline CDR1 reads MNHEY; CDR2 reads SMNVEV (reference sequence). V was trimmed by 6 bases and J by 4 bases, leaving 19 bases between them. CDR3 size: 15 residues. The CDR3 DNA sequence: TGTGCCAGCAGAAACCTACGGGAGCAGGTGTACGAGCAGTACTTC. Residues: CASRNLREQVYEQYF.

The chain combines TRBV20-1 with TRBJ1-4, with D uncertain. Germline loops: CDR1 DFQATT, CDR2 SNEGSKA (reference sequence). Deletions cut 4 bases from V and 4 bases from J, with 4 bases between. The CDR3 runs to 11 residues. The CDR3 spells CSAKHNEKLFF. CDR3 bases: TGCAGTGCTAAACATAATGAAAAACTGTTTTTT.

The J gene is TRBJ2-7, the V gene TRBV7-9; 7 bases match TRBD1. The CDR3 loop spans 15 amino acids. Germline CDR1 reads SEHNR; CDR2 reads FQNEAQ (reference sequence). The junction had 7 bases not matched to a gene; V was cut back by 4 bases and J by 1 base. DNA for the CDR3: TGTGCCAGCAGCTCGTATACGGGACAGTCCTACGAGCAGTACTTC. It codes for CASSSYTGQSYEQYF.

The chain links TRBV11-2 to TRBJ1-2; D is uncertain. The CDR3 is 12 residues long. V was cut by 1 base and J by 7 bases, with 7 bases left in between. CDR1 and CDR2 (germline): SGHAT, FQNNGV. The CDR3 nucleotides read TGTGCCAGCAGCTTAGGCGGGGTTGGCTACACCTTC. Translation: CASSLGGVGYTF.

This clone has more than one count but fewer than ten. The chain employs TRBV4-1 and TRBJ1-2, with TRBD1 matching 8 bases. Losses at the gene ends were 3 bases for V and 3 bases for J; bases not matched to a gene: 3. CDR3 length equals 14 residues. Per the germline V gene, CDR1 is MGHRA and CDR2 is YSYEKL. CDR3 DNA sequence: TGCGCCAGCAGCCATTTGGACAGGGACTATGGCTACACCTTC. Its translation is CASSHLDRDYGYTF.

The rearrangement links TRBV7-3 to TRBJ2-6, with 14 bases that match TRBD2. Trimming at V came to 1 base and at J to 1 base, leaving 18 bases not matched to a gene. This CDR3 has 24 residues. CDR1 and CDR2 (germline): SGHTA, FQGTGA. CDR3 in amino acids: CASSLRSVFTGLAGVTSGANVLTF. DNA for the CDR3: TGTGCCAGCAGCTTAAGGTCGGTCTTTACGGGACTAGCGGGAGTTACGTCTGGGGCCAACGTCCTGACTTTC.

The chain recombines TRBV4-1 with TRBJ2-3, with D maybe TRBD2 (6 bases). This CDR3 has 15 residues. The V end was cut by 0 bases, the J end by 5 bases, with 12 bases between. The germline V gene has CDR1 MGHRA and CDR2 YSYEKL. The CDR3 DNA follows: TGCGCCAGCAGCCAAGAACCTAGCGTGGAAGATACGCAGTATTTT. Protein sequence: CASSQEPSVEDTQYF.

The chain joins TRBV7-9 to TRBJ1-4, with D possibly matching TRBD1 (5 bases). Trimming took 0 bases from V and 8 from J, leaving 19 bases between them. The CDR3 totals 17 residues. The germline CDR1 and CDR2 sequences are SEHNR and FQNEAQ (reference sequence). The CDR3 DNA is TGTGCCAGCAGCTTAGCCTCCGGAGGGGCAAGAGGGGAAAAACTGTTTTTT. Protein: CASSLASGGARGEKLFF.

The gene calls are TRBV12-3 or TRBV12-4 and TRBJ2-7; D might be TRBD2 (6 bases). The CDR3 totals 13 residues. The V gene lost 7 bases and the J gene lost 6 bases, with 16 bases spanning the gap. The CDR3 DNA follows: TGTGCCAGCACCCCTTGGGGGGTCCGCGAGCAGTACTTC. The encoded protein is CASTPWGVREQYF.

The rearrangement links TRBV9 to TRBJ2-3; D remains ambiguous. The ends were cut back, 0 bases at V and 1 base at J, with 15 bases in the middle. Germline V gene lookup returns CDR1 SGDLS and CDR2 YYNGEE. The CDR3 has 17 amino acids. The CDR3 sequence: CASSVAPAGPRTDTQYF. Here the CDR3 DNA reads TGTGCCAGCAGCGTAGCTCCGGCAGGTCCCCGCACAGATACGCAGTATTTT.

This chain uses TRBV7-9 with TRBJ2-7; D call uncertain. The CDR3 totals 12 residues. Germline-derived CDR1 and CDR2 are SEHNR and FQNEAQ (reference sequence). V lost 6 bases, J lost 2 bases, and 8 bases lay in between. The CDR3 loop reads CASSPSPYEQYF. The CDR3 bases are TGTGCCAGCAGTCCCTCCCCCTACGAGCAGTACTTC.

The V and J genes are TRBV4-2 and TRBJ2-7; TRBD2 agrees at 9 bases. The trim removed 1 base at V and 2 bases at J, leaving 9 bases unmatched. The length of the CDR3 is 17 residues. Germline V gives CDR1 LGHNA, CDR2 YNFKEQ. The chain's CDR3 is CASSQVGIAGETYEQYF. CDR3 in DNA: TGTGCCAGCAGCCAAGTTGGGATAGCGGGAGAAACCTACGAGCAGTACTTC.

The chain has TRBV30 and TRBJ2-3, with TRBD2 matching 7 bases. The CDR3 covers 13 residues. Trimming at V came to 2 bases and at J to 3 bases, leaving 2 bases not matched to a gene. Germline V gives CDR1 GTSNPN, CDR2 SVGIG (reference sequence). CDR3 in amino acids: CAWSREGTDTQYF. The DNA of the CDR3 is TGTGCCTGGAGTAGGGAGGGTACAGATACGCAGTATTTT.

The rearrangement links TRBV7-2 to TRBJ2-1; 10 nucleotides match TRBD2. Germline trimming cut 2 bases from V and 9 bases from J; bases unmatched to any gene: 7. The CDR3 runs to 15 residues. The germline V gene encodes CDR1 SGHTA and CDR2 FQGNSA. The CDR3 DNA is TGTGCCAGCAGCTTAAGAAGCGGGGGGGCCCCTGAGCAGTTCTTC. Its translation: CASSLRSGGAPEQFF.

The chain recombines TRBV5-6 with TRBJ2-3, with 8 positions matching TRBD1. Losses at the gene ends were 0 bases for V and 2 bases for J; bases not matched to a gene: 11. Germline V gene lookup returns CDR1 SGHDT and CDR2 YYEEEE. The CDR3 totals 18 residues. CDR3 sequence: CASSLGQGPSQVTDTQYF. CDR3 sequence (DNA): TGTGCCAGCAGCTTGGGACAGGGGCCGTCACAAGTCACAGATACGCAGTATTTT. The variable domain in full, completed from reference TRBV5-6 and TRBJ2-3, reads DAGVTQSPTHLIKTRGQQVTLRCSPKSGHDTVSWYQQALGQGPQFIFQYYEEEERQRGNFPDRFSGHQFPNYSSELNVNALLLGDSALYLCASSLGQGPSQVTDTQYFGPGTRLTVL.

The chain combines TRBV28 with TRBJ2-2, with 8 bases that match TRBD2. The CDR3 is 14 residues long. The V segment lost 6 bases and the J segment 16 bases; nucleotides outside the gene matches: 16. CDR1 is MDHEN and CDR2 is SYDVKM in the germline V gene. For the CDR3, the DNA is TGTGCCAGCAGCGAAGGGTTGTACAGAAGCGGGGGGTTTTTT. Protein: CASSEGLYRSGGFF.

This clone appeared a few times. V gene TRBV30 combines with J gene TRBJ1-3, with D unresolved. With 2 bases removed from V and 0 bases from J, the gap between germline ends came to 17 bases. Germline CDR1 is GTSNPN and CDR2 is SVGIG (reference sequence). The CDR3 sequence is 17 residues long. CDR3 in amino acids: CAWSPLTRDISGNTIYF. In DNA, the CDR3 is TGTGCCTGGAGTCCCCTGACGCGGGATATCTCTGGAAACACCATATATTTT. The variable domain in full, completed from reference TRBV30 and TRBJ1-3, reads SQTIHQWPATLVQPVGSPLSLECTVEGTSNPNLYWYRQAAGRGLQLLFYSVGIGQISSEVPQNLSASRPQDRQFILSSKKLLLSDSGFYLCAWSPLTRDISGNTIYFGEGSWLTVV.

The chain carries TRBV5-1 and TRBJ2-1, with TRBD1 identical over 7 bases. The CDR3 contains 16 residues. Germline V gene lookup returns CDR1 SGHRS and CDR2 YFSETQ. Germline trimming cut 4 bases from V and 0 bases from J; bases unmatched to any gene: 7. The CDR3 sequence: CASSKGQPSSYNEQFF. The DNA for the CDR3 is TGCGCCAGCAGCAAGGGACAGCCGAGCTCCTACAATGAGCAGTTCTTC. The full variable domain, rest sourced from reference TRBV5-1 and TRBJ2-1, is KAGVTQTPRYLIKTRGQQVTLSCSPISGHRSVSWYQQTPGQGLQFLFEYFSETQRNKGNFPGRFSGRQFSNSRSEMNVSTLELGDSALYLCASSKGQPSSYNEQFFGPGTRLTVL.

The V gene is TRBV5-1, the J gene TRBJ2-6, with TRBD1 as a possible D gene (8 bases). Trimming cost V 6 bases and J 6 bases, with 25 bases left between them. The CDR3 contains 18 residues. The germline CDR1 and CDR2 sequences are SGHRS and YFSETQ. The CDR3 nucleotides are TGCGCCAGCAAGAGCGGGGATAAAACAGGGGGTAAGGCCAACGTCCTGACTTTC. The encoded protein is CASKSGDKTGGKANVLTF.

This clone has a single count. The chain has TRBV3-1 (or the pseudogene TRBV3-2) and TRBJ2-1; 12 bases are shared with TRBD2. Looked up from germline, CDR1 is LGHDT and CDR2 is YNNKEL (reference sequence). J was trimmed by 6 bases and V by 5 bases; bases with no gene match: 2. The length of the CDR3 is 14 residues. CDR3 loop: CASSASGRANEQFF. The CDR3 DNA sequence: TGTGCCAGCAGCGCTAGCGGGAGGGCCAATGAGCAGTTCTTC.

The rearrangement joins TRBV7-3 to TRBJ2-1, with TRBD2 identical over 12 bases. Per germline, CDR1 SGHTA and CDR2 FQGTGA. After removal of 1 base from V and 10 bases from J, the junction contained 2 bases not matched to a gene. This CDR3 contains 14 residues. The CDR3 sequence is CASSLSGTSGEQFF. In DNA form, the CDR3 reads TGTGCCAGCAGCTTAAGCGGGACTAGCGGGGAGCAGTTCTTC.